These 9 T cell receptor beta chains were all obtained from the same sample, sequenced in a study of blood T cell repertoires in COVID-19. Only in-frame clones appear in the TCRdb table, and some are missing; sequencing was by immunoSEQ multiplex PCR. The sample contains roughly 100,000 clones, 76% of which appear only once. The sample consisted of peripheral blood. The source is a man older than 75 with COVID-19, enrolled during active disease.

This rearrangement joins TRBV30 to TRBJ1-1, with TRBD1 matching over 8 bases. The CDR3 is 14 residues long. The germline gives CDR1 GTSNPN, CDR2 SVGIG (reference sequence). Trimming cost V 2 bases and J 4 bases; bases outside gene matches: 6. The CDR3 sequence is CAWSPRQGLTEAFF. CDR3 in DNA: TGTGCCTGGAGTCCACGACAGGGGCTCACTGAAGCTTTCTTT.

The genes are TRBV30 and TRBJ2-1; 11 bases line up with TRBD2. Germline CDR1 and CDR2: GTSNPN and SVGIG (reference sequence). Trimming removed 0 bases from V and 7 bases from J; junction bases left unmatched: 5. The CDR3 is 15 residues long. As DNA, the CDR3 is TGTGCCTGGAGTGTTTCACTAGCGGGAGAGAATGAGCAGTTCTTC. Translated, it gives CAWSVSLAGENEQFF.

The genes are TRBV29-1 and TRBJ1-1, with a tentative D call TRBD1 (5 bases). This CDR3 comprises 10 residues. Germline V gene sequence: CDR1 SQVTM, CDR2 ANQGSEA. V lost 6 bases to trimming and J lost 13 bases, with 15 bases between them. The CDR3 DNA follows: TGCAGCGTCGGGGACTCGGGGGTTTTCTTT. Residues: CSVGDSGVFF.

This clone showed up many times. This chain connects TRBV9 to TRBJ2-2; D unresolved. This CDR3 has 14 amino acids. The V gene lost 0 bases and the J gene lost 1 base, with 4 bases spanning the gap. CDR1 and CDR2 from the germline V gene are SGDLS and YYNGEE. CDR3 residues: CASSVGGNTGELFF. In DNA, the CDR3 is TGTGCCAGCAGCGTAGGAGGGAACACCGGGGAGCTGTTTTTT. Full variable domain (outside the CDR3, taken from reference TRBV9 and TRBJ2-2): DSGVTQTPKHLITATGQRVTLRCSPRSGDLSVYWYQQSLDQGLQFLIQYYNGEERAKGNILERFSAQQFPDLHSELNLSSLELGDSALYFCASSVGGNTGELFFGEGSRLTVL.

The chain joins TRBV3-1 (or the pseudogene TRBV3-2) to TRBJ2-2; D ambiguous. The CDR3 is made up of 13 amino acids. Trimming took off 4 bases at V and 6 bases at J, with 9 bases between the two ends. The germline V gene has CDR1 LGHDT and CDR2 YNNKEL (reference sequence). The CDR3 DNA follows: TGTGCCAGCAGCCGAGGAGCGCCCGGGGAGCTGTTTTTT. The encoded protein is CASSRGAPGELFF.

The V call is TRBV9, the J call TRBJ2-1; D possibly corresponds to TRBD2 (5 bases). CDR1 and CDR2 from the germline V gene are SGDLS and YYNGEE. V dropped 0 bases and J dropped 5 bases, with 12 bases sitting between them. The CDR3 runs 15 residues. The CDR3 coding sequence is TGTGCCAGCAGCGTAGAAGCGGTCCGTAACAATGAGCAGTTCTTC. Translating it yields CASSVEAVRNNEQFF.

CDR3 sequence: CASSQDSGASPYEQYF. As DNA, the CDR3 is TGTGCCAGCAGCCAAGATAGCGGGGCCTCCCCCTACGAGCAGTACTTC. The chain carries TRBV3-1 (or the pseudogene TRBV3-2) and TRBJ2-7; 8 bases align to TRBD2. Germline trimming cut 0 bases from V and 2 bases from J; bases unmatched to any gene: 6. This CDR3 spans 16 amino acids. Per the germline V gene, CDR1 is LGHDT and CDR2 is YNNKEL (reference sequence).

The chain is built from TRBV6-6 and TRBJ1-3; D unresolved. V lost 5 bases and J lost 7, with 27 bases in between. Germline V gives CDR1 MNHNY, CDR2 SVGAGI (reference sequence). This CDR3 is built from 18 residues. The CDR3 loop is CASSRLYSPAPRGNTIYF. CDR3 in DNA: TGTGCCAGCAGTCGCCTCTACTCCCCGGCCCCGCGAGGGAACACCATATATTTT.

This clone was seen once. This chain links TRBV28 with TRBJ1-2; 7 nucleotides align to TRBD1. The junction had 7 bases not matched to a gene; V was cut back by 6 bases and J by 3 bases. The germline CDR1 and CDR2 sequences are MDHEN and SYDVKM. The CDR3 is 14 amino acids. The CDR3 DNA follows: TGTGCCAGCAGGTCGGGACAGCTTGACTATGGCTACACCTTC. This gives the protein CASRSGQLDYGYTF.